Following are 9 T cell receptor beta chains from one sample sequenced in a study of blood T cell repertoires in COVID-19. Some clones are missing from TCRdb's copy, which holds only in-frame ones; the method was immunoSEQ multiplex PCR. Of about 500,000 clones listed, roughly 87% are singletons. The sequencing sample was made of PBMCs or T cells enriched from blood (not recorded which). These receptors were taken from a woman aged 18-35 years who had recovered from COVID-19.

The chain has TRBV5-6 and TRBJ2-1; maybe TRBD2 (5 bases). V lost 4 bases and J lost 1, with 12 bases in between. CDR1 and CDR2 from the germline V gene are SGHDT and YYEEEE. The CDR3 contains 15 residues. The CDR3 here is CASSAVERSYNEQFF. The CDR3 DNA reads as TGTGCCAGCAGCGCCGTAGAGCGGTCCTACAATGAGCAGTTCTTC.

CDR3 sequence: CASSYSRGGASYGYTF. The CDR3 coding sequence is TGTGCCAGCAGTTACTCGAGAGGCGGCGCAAGCTATGGCTACACCTTC. The chain is built from TRBV6-5 and TRBJ1-2; D unresolved. The CDR3 has 16 amino acids. The V gene lost 0 bases and the J gene lost 4 bases, with 15 bases spanning the gap. Germline V gene data show CDR1 as MNHEY and CDR2 as SVGAGI.

This clone has a handful of counts. V and J are TRBV18 and TRBJ1-2, with D unresolved. The length of the CDR3 is 16 residues. Per the germline V gene, CDR1 is KGHSH and CDR2 is LQKENI. V lost 1 base to trimming and J lost 6 bases, with 18 bases between them. CDR3 sequence: CASSPRNPGIPDGYTF. The CDR3 coding sequence is TGTGCCAGCTCACCACGAAATCCGGGAATTCCGGATGGCTACACCTTC.

This sequence joins TRBV7-9 and TRBJ1-1; tentative D call: TRBD1 (6 bases). Germline V gene sequence: CDR1 SEHNR, CDR2 FQNEAQ (reference sequence). V lost 1 base and J lost 6, with 15 bases in between. This CDR3 contains 15 residues. The CDR3 here is CASSLVGGEGAEAFF. The CDR3 DNA follows: TGTGCCAGCAGCTTAGTAGGGGGTGAAGGGGCTGAAGCTTTCTTT.

The chain is built from TRBV19 and TRBJ1-3; TRBD1 matches at 7 bases. Germline CDR1 reads LNHDA; CDR2 reads SQIVND (reference sequence). V dropped 7 bases and J dropped 2; count of bases not matched to a gene: 5. The CDR3 extends over 14 amino acids. The CDR3 region is CASKTRGTGNTIYF. CDR3 in DNA: TGTGCCAGTAAGACCAGGGGGACTGGAAACACCATATATTTT.

Only a few counts were recorded for this clone. The rearrangement uses TRBV5-4 and TRBJ1-1; D unclear. The CDR3 contains 15 residues. Germline V gene data show CDR1 as SGHNT and CDR2 as YYREEE (reference sequence). Trimming took 0 bases from V and 2 from J, leaving 11 bases between them. CDR3 sequence (DNA): TGTGCCAGCAGCTTGGGGGCCGCAGTAAACACTGAAGCTTTCTTT. Its protein is CASSLGAAVNTEAFF.

The chain is built from TRBV10-1 and TRBJ2-2; D possibly corresponds to TRBD1 (6 bases). With 6 bases removed from V and 5 bases from J, the gap between germline ends came to 16 bases. The CDR3 has 15 amino acids. Germline values: CDR1 WNHNN, CDR2 SYGVQD (reference sequence). CDR3 protein: CASSPDWQGTGELFF. CDR3 bases: TGCGCCAGCAGCCCGGATTGGCAGGGGACCGGGGAGCTGTTTTTT.

V usage is TRBV6-1 and J usage is TRBJ2-3; perhaps TRBD1 as D (5 bases). Per germline, CDR1 MNHNS and CDR2 SASEGT. The germline V and J ends were trimmed by 2 bases and 4 bases, with 16 bases remaining between them. This CDR3 spans 16 amino acids. CDR3 sequence: CASSERGRAAPDTQYF. The CDR3 region has the DNA TGTGCCAGCAGTGAAAGGGGCAGGGCGGCCCCAGATACGCAGTATTTT.

Only one count was recorded for this clone. The chain combines TRBV7-9 with TRBJ1-4; 10 nucleotides align to TRBD1. Looked up from germline, CDR1 is SEHNR and CDR2 is FQNEAQ (reference sequence). The CDR3 runs to 14 residues. V was clipped by 5 bases and J by 8 bases; unmatched bases: 5. In DNA form, the CDR3 reads TGTGCCAGCAGCCTAGACAGGGGGCGAGAAAAACTGTTTTTT. It translates to CASSLDRGREKLFF.